This section outlines one T cell receptor beta chain sequence together with its context. This sample was included in a study of cytomegalovirus exposure and HLA in healthy donors. Germline loops: CDR1 LNHDA, CDR2 SQIVND (reference sequence). V was clipped by 3 bases and J by 9 bases; unmatched bases: 5. The CDR3 extends over 13 amino acids. Both 60 Vbeta primers and 13 Jbeta primers went into the PCR. Measured with immunoSEQ multiplex PCR; TCRdb has only the in-frame clones, and not every one. The repertoire table contains 120,000 to 150,000 clones. The clonotype was recovered from a young woman in good health and CMV-seronegative. The source material was PBMCs. The chain carries TRBV19 and TRBJ2-1; 7 bases are shared with TRBD2. The chain's CDR3 is CASSISGMGEQFF. The DNA for the CDR3 is TGTGCCAGTAGTATCAGCGGGATGGGTGAGCAGTTCTTC. Full variable domain (missing parts from reference TRBV19 and TRBJ2-1): DGGITQSPKYLFRKEGQNVTLSCEQNLNHDAMYWYRQDPGQGLRLIYYSQIVNDFQKGDIAEGYSVSREKKESFPLTVTSAQKNPTAFYLCASSISGMGEQFFGPGTRLTVL.